One and the same sample provided the 21 T cell receptor beta chains below, sequenced in a study of vaccination effects on CD4 cells after COVID-19. These receptors are not linked to any known antigen. Sequenced by immunoSEQ multiplex PCR; TCRdb stores in-frame clones only, minus some. The table lists about 46,000 clones, around three quarters of them singletons. Prior to sequencing, the ViraFEST assay stimulated PBMC with viral peptide pools, which expanded the antigen-specific CD4+ T cells. Subsequent to a culture period of 10 to 11 days, CD4+ T cells were isolated. Two-dose vaccination with either BNT162b2 or mRNA-1273 was given to the participants. Sequencing used CD4+ T cells from PBMCs cultured with HCoV-OC43 spike peptides, obtained after COVID-19 vaccination. Stated subset: HCoV-OC43 spike overlapping peptide pool stimulation. The receptors come from a human donor who received a COVID-19 vaccine.

The gene calls are TRBV6-6 and TRBJ2-7; 9 bases are shared with TRBD2. V dropped 4 bases and J dropped 2; count of bases not matched to a gene: 9. This CDR3 spans 16 amino acids. In germline, CDR1 is MNHNY, CDR2 SVGAGI (reference sequence). This CDR3 reads CASSWVPSGTAYEQYF. The CDR3 DNA follows: TGTGCCAGCAGTTGGGTACCTAGCGGGACGGCCTACGAGCAGTACTTC.

The rearrangement uses TRBV18 and TRBJ2-7; 7 bases fit TRBD1. The V segment lost 6 bases and the J segment 3 bases; nucleotides outside the gene matches: 14. From germline, CDR1 is KGHSH and CDR2 LQKENI. CDR3 size: 16 residues. The CDR3 reads CASSPGTAQGVYEQYF. The CDR3 DNA sequence: TGTGCCAGCTCCCCAGGGACAGCTCAAGGGGTCTACGAGCAGTACTTC.

The chain couples TRBV11-3 to TRBJ2-1; D gene ambiguous. CDR1 is SGHNT, CDR2 YENEEA, per germline. The CDR3 is 13 residues long. V was shortened by 5 bases and J by 7 bases, with 12 bases between the two germline ends. The CDR3 bases are TGTGCCAGCAGCCACCGCAGCCGGAATGAGCAGTTCTTC. It is translated as CASSHRSRNEQFF.

The rearrangement links TRBV21-1 to TRBJ1-2; the D call of TRBD1 is as the table states it, not checked on the DNA. TRBV21-1 is recorded as a pseudogene. CDR3 size: 14 residues. This chain's CDR3 is CASSPLGQRNGYTF. The CDR3 bases are TGTGCCAGCAGCCCCCTGGGACAGCGGAATGGCTACACCTTC.

The genes are TRBV6-5 and TRBJ1-1, with 9 bases lining up with TRBD1. Germline-derived CDR1 and CDR2 are MNHEY and SVGAGI. CDR3 length equals 15 residues. Losses at the gene ends were 5 bases for V and 1 base for J; bases not matched to a gene: 5. This chain's CDR3 is CASSQQGAGNTEAFF. DNA for the CDR3: TGTGCCAGCAGTCAACAGGGGGCGGGGAACACTGAAGCTTTCTTT.

The chain employs TRBV5-1 and TRBJ2-7; 9 nucleotides align to TRBD1. This CDR3 has 15 amino acids. Germline V lookup: CDR1 SGHRS, CDR2 YFSETQ. V was pared by 0 bases and J by 3 bases, with 4 bases of the junction left unmatched. DNA for the CDR3: TGCGCCAGCAGCTTGGGTGGGACAGGGAGCTACGAGCAGTACTTC. Its protein is CASSLGGTGSYEQYF.

The J gene is TRBJ2-6, the V gene TRBV3-1 (or the pseudogene TRBV3-2); TRBD1 matches at 7 bases. CDR1 and CDR2 (germline): LGHDT, YNNKEL (reference sequence). The ends lost 4 bases at V and 1 base at J; junction bases unmatched: 10. CDR3 length equals 18 residues. The CDR3 protein is CASSPRDSGMSGANVLTF. The CDR3 nucleotides are TGTGCCAGCAGCCCCCGGGACAGCGGAATGTCTGGGGCCAACGTCCTGACTTTC.

The V and J genes are TRBV6-2 or TRBV6-3 and TRBJ2-3; 16 bases are a match to TRBD2. V was pared by 6 bases and J by 1 base, with 10 bases of the junction left unmatched. This CDR3 spans 19 amino acids. From germline, CDR1 is MNHEY and CDR2 SVGEGT. CDR3 nucleotide sequence: TGTGCCAGCAGCCCTAAGGGACTAGCGGGAGGGAGACGCACAGATACGCAGTATTTT. Protein: CASSPKGLAGGRRTDTQYF.

This clone came up a few times. The chain couples TRBV15 to TRBJ2-1; TRBD1 is a possible D gene (6 bases). This CDR3 has 18 residues. Germline CDR1 reads LNHNV; CDR2 reads YYDKDF (reference sequence). The V and J ends lost 0 bases and 6 bases respectively, with 21 bases between them. The CDR3 DNA follows: TGTGCCACCAGCAGAGAAGGGGGAGAAACAGGCCTGGGCAATGAGCAGTTCTTC. It codes for CATSREGGETGLGNEQFF.

This clone was found once. The J gene is TRBJ2-2, the V gene TRBV11-3; no clear D gene. Trimming stripped 0 bases from V and 1 base from J, with 12 bases between. Germline V gene lookup returns CDR1 SGHNT and CDR2 YENEEA. This CDR3 comprises 17 residues. CDR3 nucleotide sequence: TGTGCCAGCAGCTTAGAGGGAAGTGACGGGAACACCGGGGAGCTGTTTTTT. Translation gives CASSLEGSDGNTGELFF.

This chain connects TRBV14 to TRBJ2-7, with 10 bases identical to TRBD1. CDR1 and CDR2 (germline): SGHDN, FVKESK. V lost 4 bases to trimming and J lost 6 bases; unmatched junction nucleotides: 9. The CDR3 is 15 amino acids. The CDR3 coding sequence is TGTGCCAGCAGCCGCCTGGGACAGGGGAGAGGCGAGCAGTACTTC. It is translated as CASSRLGQGRGEQYF. Variable domain in full (rest from reference TRBV14 and TRBJ2-7): EAGVTQFPSHSVIEKGQTVTLRCDPISGHDNLYWYRRVMGKEIKFLLHFVKESKQDESGMPNNRFLAERTGGTYSTLKVQPAELEDSGVYFCASSRLGQGRGEQYFGPGTRLTVT.

This chain links TRBV30 with TRBJ1-5, with a possible D match to TRBD1 (5 bases). The germline V and J ends were trimmed by 3 bases and 4 bases, with 16 bases remaining between them. This CDR3 has 15 amino acids. Germline V gene data show CDR1 as GTSNPN and CDR2 as SVGIG (reference sequence). This chain's CDR3 is CAWRPTGGSNQPQHF. The CDR3 bases are TGTGCCTGGAGACCCACAGGCGGGAGTAATCAGCCCCAGCATTTT.

This clone appeared a single time. The gene calls are TRBV3-1 (or the pseudogene TRBV3-2) and TRBJ2-1; 11 bases are shared with TRBD2. Germline CDR1 LGHDT, CDR2 YNNKEL (reference sequence). CDR3 size: 19 residues. J gave up 0 bases and V 2 bases, and 9 bases lay outside the gene matches. CDR3 protein: CASSQPFSGGGSSYNEQFF. In DNA form, the CDR3 reads TGTGCCAGCAGCCAACCCTTTAGCGGGGGGGGGAGCTCCTACAATGAGCAGTTCTTC.

This clone was recorded a few times. The chain employs TRBV10-3 and TRBJ2-5, with D perhaps matching TRBD2 (6 bases). V lost 10 bases and J lost 2, with 11 bases in between. This CDR3 is 12 amino acids long. CDR1 ENHRY and CDR2 SYGVKD come from the germline V gene. CDR3: CASRREQETQYF. CDR3 DNA: TGTGCCAGTCGGAGGGAACAAGAGACCCAGTACTTC.

The chain combines TRBV20-1 with TRBJ2-1; D unclear. The V end lost 3 bases, the J end lost 4 bases, and 7 bases lay between the germline ends. The V gene's germline CDR1 is DFQATT and CDR2 SNEGSKA (reference sequence). This CDR3 spans 12 amino acids. The CDR3 loop is CSASLNYNEQFF. The CDR3 nucleotides are TGCAGTGCTAGTCTAAATTACAATGAGCAGTTCTTC.

This clone has just a few counts. This chain joins TRBV10-3 and TRBJ2-3; a weak D match, TRBD2 (6 bases). The CDR3 loop spans 12 amino acids. Germline assignment: CDR1 ENHRY and CDR2 SYGVKD. Trimming removed 10 bases from V and 4 bases from J, with 12 bases in between. As DNA, the CDR3 is TGTGCCAGCGGGACGGGAGCAGATACGCAGTATTTT. This codes for CASGTGADTQYF.

In this sample, this clone turned up a few times. The chain is built from TRBV19 and TRBJ1-5; D not resolved. Germline assignment: CDR1 LNHDA and CDR2 SQIVND (reference sequence). The CDR3 loop spans 16 amino acids. The ends were cut back, 2 bases at V and 0 bases at J, with 11 bases in the middle. The CDR3 nucleotides read TGTGCCAGTAGTATAATGGGCAGCAATAGCAATCAGCCCCAGCATTTT. It translates to CASSIMGSNSNQPQHF. Based on the CDR3 plus reference TRBV19 and TRBJ1-5, the full variable domain is DGGITQSPKYLFRKEGQNVTLSCEQNLNHDAMYWYRQDPGQGLRLIYYSQIVNDFQKGDIAEGYSVSREKKESFPLTVTSAQKNPTAFYLCASSIMGSNSNQPQHFGDGTRLSIL.

This clone has only one observation. The rearrangement links TRBV5-1 to TRBJ2-1; TRBD2 matches 9 bases. The CDR3 spans 14 residues. Germline CDR1 SGHRS, CDR2 YFSETQ. The V and J ends lost 1 base and 6 bases, in that order; junction bases with no gene match: 2. The CDR3 sequence is CASSLLAGSNEQFF. In DNA, the CDR3 is TGCGCCAGCAGCTTGCTAGCGGGGAGCAATGAGCAGTTCTTC.

V gene TRBV7-9 combines with J gene TRBJ1-1; TRBD1 aligns across 8 bases. This CDR3 is built from 12 residues. Germline values: CDR1 SEHNR, CDR2 FQNEAQ (reference sequence). The trim removed 5 bases at V and 8 bases at J, leaving 4 bases unmatched. The CDR3 reads CASSVRDREAFF. CDR3 sequence (DNA): TGTGCCAGCAGCGTCCGGGACAGGGAAGCTTTCTTT.

This chain uses TRBV19 with TRBJ1-2; 7 bases line up with TRBD1. This CDR3 comprises 15 residues. The ends lost 1 base at V and 2 bases at J; junction bases unmatched: 4. CDR1 is LNHDA, CDR2 SQIVND, per germline (reference sequence). The chain's CDR3 is CASSIGQGGNYGYTF. In DNA, the CDR3 is TGTGCCAGTAGTATAGGACAGGGAGGGAACTATGGCTACACCTTC.

Regarding this clone: At one end the junction does not follow the germline gene, possibly because of a read error. The CDR3 region is CASKPSGPHYEQCF. CDR3 bases: TGCGCCAGCAAACCTTCGGGACCCCACTACGAGCAGTGCTTC. The V gene is TRBV10-1, the J gene TRBJ2-7; D tentatively reads TRBD1 or TRBD2 (5 bases each). Germline-derived CDR1 and CDR2 are WNHNN and SYGVQD (reference sequence). The CDR3 sequence is 14 residues long.